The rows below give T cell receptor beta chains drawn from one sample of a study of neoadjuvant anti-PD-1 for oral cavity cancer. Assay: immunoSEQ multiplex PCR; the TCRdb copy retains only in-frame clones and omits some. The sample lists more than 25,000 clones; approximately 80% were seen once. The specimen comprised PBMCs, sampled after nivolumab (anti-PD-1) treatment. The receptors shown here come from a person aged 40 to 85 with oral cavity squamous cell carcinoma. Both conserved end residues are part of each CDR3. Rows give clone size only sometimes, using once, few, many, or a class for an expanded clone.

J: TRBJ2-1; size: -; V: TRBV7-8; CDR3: CASSRTGSYNEQFF
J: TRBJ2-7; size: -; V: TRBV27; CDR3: CASSFGETSYEQYF
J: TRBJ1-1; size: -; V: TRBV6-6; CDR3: CASRPTSVGTEAFF
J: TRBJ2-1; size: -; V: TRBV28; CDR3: CASSSGARTNEQFF
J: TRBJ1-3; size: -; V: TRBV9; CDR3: CASSGRGAGFSGNTIYF
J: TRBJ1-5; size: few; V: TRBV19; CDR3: CASSPTGNSQPQHF
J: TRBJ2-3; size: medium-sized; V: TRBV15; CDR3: CATSSPPGQGTDTQYF
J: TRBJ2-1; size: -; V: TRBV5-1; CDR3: CASIDTDRYNEQFF
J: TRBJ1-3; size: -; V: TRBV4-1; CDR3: CASSPWSGNTIYF
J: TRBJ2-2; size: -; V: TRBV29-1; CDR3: CSVTGTGSTGELFF
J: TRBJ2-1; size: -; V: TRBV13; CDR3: CASSLEPGGKDEQFF